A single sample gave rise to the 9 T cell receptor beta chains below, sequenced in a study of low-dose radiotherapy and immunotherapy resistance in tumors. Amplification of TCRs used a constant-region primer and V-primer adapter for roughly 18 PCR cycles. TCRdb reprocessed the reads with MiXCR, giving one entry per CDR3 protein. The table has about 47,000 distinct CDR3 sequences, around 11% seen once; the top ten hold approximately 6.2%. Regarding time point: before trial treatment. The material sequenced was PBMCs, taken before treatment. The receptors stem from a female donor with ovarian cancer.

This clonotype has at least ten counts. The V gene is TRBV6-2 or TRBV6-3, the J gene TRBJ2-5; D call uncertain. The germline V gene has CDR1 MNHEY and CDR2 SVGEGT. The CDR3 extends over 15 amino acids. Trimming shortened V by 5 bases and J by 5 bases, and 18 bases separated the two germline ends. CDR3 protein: CASSPDRALRETQYF. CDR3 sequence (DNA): TGTGCCAGCAGTCCCGATCGGGCCCTAAGGGAGACCCAGTACTTC.

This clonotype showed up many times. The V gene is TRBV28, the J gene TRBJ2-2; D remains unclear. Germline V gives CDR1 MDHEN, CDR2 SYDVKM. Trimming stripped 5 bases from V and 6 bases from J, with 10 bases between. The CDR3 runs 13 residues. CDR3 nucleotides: TGTGCCAGCAGTCCAACGTCCCCCGGGGAGCTGTTTTTT. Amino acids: CASSPTSPGELFF.

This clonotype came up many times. In DNA form, the CDR3 reads TGCGCCAGCGCTAGAGGCAGCGGGAGCACGTATGAGCAGTTCTTC. Translating it yields CASARGSGSTYEQFF. The rearrangement links TRBV4-1 to TRBJ2-1, with 8 bases fitting TRBD2. This CDR3 region has 15 residues. The germline V gene has CDR1 MGHRA and CDR2 YSYEKL. V gave up 8 bases and J gave up 8 bases; unmatched junction bases: 14.

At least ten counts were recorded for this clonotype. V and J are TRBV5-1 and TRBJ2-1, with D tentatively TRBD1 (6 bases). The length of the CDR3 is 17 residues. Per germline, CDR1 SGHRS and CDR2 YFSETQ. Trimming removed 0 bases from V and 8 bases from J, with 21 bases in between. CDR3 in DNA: TGCGCCAGCAGCTTGGGGGCCCCGGGACAAAAGACGGATGAGCAGTTCTTC. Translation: CASSLGAPGQKTDEQFF.

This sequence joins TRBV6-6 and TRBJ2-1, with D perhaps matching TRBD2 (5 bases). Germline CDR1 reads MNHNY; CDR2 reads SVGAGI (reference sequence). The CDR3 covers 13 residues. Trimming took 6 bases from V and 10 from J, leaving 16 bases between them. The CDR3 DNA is TGTGCCAGCAGGTACGAGGGCTCCTACGAGCAGTTCTTC. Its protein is CASRYEGSYEQFF.

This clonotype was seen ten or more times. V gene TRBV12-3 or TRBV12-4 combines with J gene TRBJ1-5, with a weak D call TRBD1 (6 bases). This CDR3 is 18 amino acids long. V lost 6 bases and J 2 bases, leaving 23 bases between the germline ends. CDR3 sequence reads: CASSSAGTPRGGNQPQHF. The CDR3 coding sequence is TGTGCCAGCAGCTCAGCCGGGACTCCCAGGGGCGGCAATCAGCCCCAGCATTTT.

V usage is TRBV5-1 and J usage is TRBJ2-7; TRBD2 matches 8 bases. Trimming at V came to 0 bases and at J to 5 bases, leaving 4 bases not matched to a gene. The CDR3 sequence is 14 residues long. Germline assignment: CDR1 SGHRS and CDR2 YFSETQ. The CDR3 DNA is TGCGCCAGCAGCTTGGGGCGGCGGGGGGACGAGCAGTACTTC. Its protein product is CASSLGRRGDEQYF.

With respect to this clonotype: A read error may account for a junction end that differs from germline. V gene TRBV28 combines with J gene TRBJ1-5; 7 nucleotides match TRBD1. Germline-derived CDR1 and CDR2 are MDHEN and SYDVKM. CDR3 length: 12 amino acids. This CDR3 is CTSLPPTGSHRF. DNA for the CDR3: TGTACCAGCCTTCCCCCGACAGGGTCCCATCGTTTT. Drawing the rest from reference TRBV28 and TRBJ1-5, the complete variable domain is DVKVTQSSRYLVKRTGEKVFLECVQDMDHENMFWYRQDPGLGLRLIYFSYDVKMKEKGDIPEGYSVSREKKERFSLILESASTNQTSMYLCTSLPPTGSHRFGDGTRLSIL.

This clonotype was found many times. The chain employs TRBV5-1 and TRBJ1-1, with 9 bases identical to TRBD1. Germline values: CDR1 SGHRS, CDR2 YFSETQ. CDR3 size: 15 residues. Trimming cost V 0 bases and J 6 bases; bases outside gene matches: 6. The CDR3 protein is CASSLGDRDLSEAFF. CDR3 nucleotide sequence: TGCGCCAGCAGCTTGGGGGACAGGGATTTGTCTGAAGCTTTCTTT.